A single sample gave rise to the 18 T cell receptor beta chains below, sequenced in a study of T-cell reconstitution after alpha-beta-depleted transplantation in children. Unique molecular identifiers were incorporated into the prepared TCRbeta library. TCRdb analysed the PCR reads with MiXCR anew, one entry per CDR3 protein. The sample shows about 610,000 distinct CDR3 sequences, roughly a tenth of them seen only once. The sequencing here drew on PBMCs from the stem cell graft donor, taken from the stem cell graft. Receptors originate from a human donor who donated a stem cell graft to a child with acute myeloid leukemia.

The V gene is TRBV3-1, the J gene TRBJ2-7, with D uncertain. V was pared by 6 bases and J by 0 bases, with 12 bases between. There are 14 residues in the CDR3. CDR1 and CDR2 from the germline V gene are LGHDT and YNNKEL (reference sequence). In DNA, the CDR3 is TGTGCCAGCAGTCCCCGCGCCTACTCCTACGAGCAGTACTTC. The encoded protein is CASSPRAYSYEQYF.

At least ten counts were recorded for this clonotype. CDR3 nucleotide sequence: TGCGCCAGCAGCTTGGACGGACGGGACATTAATGAGCAGTTCTTC. Encoded protein: CASSLDGRDINEQFF. This chain connects TRBV5-1 to TRBJ2-1; TRBD1 might be the D (6 bases). Trimming cost V 0 bases and J 7 bases, with 14 bases left between them. This CDR3 region has 15 residues. CDR1 is SGHRS and CDR2 is YFSETQ in the germline V gene.

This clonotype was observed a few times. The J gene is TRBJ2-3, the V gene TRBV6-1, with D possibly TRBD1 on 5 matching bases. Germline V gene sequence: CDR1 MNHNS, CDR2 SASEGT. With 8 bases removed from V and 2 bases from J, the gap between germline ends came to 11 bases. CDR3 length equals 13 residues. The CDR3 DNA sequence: TGTGCCAGCCAGGGTTCTTACACAGATACGCAGTATTTT. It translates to CASQGSYTDTQYF.

The CDR3 sequence: CASARDHSSYNEQFF. In DNA, the CDR3 is TGTGCCAGCGCCAGGGACCACAGCTCCTACAATGAGCAGTTCTTC. The J gene is TRBJ2-1, the V gene TRBV7-3; the D call may be TRBD1 or TRBD2 (5 bases each). V was shortened by 8 bases and J by 0 bases, with 14 bases between the two germline ends. The length of the CDR3 is 15 residues. Germline V gives CDR1 SGHTA, CDR2 FQGTGA. Based on the CDR3 plus reference TRBV7-3 and TRBJ2-1, the full variable domain is GAGVSQTPSNKVTEKGKYVELRCDPISGHTALYWYRQSLGQGPEFLIYFQGTGAADDSGLPNDRFFAVRPEGSVSTLKIQRTERGDSAVYLCASARDHSSYNEQFFGPGTRLTVL.

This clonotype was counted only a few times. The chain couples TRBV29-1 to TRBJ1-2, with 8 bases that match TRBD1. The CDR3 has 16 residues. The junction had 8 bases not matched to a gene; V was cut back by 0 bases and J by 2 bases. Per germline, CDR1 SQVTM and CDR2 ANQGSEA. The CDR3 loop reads CSVEDRSAGGNYGYTF. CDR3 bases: TGCAGCGTTGAAGATCGTTCAGCAGGGGGCAACTATGGCTACACCTTC.

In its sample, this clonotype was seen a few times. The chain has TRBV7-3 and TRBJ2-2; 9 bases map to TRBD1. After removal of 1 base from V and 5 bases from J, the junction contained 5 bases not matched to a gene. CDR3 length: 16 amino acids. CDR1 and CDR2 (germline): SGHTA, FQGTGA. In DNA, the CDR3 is TGTGCCAGCAGCTTAATGGGGACAGGGCGGACCGGGGAGCTGTTTTTT. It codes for CASSLMGTGRTGELFF.

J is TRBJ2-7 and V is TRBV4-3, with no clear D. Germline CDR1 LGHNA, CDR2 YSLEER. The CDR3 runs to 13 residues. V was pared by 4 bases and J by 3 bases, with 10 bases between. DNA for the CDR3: TGCGCCAGCAGCCGCGCCCTGGTCTACGAGCAGTACTTC. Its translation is CASSRALVYEQYF.

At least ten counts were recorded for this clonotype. CDR3 DNA sequence: TGCAGTGCTAGAGATCTGAAGGCGGGAGGTGGGGCAGATACGCAGTATTTT. Its protein is CSARDLKAGGGADTQYF. This rearrangement joins TRBV20-1 to TRBJ2-3, with TRBD2 identical over 8 bases. Germline V gene sequence: CDR1 DFQATT, CDR2 SNEGSKA (reference sequence). CDR3 length: 17 amino acids. With V trimmed by 0 bases and J by 4 bases, 12 bases remained unmatched.

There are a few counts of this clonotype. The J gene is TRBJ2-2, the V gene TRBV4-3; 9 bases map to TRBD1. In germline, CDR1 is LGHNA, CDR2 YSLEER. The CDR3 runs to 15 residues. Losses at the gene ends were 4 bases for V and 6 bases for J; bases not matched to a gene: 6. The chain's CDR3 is CASSLRDRDAGELFF. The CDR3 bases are TGCGCCAGCAGCCTCCGGGACAGGGATGCCGGGGAGCTGTTTTTT.

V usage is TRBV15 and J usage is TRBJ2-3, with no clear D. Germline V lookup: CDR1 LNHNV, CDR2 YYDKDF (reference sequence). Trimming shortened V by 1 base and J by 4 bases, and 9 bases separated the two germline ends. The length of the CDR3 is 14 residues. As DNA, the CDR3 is TGTGCCACCAGCAGAGGTTCTCACCCAGATACGCAGTATTTT. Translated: CATSRGSHPDTQYF.

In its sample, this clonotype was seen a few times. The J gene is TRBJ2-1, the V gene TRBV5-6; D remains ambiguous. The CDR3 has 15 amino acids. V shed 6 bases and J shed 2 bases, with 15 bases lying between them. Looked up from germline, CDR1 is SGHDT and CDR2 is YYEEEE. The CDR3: CASTPGRSTYNEQFF. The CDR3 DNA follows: TGTGCCAGCACCCCTGGGCGGTCCACCTACAATGAGCAGTTCTTC.

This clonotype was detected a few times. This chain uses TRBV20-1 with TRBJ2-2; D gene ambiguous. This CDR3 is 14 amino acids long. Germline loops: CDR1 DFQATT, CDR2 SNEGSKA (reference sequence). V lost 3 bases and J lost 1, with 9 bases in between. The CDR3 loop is CSASSLMNTGELFF. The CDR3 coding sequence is TGCAGTGCTAGTTCCCTTATGAACACCGGGGAGCTGTTTTTT.

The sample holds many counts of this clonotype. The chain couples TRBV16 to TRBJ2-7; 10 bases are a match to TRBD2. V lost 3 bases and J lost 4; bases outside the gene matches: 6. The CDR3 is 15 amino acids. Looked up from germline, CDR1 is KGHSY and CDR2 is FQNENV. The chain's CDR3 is CASSHSSGGEYEQYF. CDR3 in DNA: TGTGCCAGCAGCCACTCTAGCGGGGGCGAATACGAGCAGTACTTC.

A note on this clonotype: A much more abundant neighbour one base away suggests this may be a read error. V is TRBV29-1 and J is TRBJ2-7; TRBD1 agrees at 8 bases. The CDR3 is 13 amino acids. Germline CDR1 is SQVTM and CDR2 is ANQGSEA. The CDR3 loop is CSVEFGQGLIMDF. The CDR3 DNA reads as TGCAGCGTTGAATTTGGACAGGGCCTTATCATGGACTTC.

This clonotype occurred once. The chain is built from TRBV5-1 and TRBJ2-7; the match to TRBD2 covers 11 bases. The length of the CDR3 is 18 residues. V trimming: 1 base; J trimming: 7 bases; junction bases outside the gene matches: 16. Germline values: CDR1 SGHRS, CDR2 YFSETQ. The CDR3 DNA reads TGCGCCAGCAGCTTGTTTCACGGGACTAGCGGCCGGGATCGAGAGCAGTACTTC. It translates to CASSLFHGTSGRDREQYF.

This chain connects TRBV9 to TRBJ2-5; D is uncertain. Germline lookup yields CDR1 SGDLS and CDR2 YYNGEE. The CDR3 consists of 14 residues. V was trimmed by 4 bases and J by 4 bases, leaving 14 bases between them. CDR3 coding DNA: TGTGCCAGCAGCCCCGGTCCAAACCGAGAGACCCAGTACTTC. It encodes CASSPGPNRETQYF. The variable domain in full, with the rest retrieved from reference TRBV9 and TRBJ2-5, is DSGVTQTPKHLITATGQRVTLRCSPRSGDLSVYWYQQSLDQGLQFLIQYYNGEERAKGNILERFSAQQFPDLHSELNLSSLELGDSALYFCASSPGPNRETQYFGPGTRLLVL.

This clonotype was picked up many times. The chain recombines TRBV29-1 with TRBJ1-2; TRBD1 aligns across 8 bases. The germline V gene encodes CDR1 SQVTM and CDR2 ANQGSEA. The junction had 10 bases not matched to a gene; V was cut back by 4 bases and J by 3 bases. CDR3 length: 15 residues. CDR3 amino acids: CSVVDRGAGDYGYTF. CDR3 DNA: TGCAGCGTTGTTGACAGGGGCGCCGGAGACTATGGCTACACCTTC.

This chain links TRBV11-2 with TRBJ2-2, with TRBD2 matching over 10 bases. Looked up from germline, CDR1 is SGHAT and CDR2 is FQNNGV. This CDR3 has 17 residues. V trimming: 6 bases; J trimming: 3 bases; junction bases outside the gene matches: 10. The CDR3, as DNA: TGTGCCAGCAGTTATATCAGCGGGAGGGCCGACACCGGGGAGCTGTTTTTT. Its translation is CASSYISGRADTGELFF.